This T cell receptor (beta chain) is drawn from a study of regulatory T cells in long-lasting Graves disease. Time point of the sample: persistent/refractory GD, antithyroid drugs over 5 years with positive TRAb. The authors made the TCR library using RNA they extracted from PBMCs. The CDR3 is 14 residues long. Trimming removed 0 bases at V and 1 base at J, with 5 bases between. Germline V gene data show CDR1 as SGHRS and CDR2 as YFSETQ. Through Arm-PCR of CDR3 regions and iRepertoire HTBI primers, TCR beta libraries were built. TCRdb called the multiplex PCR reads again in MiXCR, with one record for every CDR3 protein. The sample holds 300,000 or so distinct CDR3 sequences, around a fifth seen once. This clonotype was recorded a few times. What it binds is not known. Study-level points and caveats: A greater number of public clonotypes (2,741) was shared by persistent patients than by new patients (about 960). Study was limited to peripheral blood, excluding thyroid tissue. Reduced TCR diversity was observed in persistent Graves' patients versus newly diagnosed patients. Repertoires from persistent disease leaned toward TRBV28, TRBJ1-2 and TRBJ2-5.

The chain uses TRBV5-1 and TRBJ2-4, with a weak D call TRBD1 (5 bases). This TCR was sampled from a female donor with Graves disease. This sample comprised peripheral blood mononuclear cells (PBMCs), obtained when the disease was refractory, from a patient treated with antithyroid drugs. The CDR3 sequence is CASSLEGAKNIQYF. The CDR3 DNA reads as TGCGCCAGCAGCTTGGAGGGGGCCAAAAACATTCAGTACTTC.